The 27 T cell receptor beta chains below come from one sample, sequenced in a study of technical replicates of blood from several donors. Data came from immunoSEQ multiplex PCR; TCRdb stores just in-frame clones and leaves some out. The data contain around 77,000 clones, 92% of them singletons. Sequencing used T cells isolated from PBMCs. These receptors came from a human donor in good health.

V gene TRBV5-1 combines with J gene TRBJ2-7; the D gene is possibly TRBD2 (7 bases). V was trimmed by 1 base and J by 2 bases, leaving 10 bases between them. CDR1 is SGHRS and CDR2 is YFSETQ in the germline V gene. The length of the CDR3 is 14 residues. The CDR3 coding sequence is TGCGCCAGCAGCTTGACAGGGACTACCTACGAGCAGTACTTC. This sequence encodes CASSLTGTTYEQYF.

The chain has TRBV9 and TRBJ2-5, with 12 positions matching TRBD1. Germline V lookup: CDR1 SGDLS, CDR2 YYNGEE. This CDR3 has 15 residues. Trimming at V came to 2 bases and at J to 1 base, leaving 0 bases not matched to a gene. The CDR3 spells CASSVGQGAQETQYF. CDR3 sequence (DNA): TGTGCCAGCAGCGTGGGACAGGGGGCCCAAGAGACCCAGTACTTC.

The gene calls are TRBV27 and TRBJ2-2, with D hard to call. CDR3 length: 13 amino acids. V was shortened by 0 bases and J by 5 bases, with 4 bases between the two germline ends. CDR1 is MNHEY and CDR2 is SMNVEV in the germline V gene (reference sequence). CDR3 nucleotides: TGTGCCAGCAGTTTATCAGCGACCGGGGAGCTGTTTTTT. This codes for CASSLSATGELFF.

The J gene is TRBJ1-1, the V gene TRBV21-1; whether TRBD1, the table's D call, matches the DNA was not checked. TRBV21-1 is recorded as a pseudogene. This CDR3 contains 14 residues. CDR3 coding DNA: TGTGCCAGCAGCCAAACAGGGGTTAGCACTGAAGCTTTCTTT. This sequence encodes CASSQTGVSTEAFF.

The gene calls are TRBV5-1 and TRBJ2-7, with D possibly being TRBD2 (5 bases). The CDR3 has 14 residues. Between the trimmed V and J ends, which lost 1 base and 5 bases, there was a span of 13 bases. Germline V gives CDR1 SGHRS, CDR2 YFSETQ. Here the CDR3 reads CASSLRGPAHEQYF. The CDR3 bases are TGCGCCAGCAGCTTGAGAGGGCCTGCTCACGAGCAGTACTTC.

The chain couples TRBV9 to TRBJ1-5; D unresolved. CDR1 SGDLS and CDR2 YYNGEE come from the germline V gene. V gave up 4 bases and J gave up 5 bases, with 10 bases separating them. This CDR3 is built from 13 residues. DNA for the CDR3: TGTGCCAGCAGCCTCGACGGAGATCAGCCCCAGCATTTT. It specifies CASSLDGDQPQHF.

The CDR3 nucleotides read TGTGCCAGCAGCTTAAGGCTAGCGGGAGTAAAAACCGGGGAGCTGTTTTTT. Protein: CASSLRLAGVKTGELFF. The genes are TRBV11-1 and TRBJ2-2; TRBD2 agrees at 10 bases. The CDR3 totals 17 residues. J gave up 5 bases and V 2 bases, and 8 bases lay outside the gene matches. The germline V gene has CDR1 SGHAT and CDR2 FQDESV (reference sequence).

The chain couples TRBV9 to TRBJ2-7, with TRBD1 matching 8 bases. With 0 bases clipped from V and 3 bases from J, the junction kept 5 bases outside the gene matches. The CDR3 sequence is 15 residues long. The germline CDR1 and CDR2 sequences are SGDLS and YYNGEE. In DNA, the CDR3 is TGTGCCAGCAGCGTAGCTGGGACAGGTCGCTACGAGCAGTACTTC. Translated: CASSVAGTGRYEQYF.

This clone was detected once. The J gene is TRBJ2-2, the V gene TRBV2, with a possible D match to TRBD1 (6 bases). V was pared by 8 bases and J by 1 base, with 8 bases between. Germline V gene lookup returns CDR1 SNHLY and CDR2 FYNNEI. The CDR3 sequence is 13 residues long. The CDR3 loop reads CASETGNTGELFF. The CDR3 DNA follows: TGTGCCAGCGAGACAGGGAACACCGGGGAGCTGTTTTTT.

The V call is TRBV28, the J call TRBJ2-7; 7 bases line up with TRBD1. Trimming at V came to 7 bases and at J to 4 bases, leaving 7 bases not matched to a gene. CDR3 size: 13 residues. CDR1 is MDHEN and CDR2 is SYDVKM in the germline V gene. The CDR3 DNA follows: TGTGCCAGCAAAAGGGGGCCTCAATACGAGCAGTACTTC. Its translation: CASKRGPQYEQYF.

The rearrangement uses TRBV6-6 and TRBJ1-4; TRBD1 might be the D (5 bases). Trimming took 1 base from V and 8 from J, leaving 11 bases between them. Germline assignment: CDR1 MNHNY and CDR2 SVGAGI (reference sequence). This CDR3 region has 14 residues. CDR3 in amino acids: CASSYWAGGEKLFF. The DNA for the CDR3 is TGTGCCAGCAGTTACTGGGCTGGGGGGGAAAAACTGTTTTTT.

The CDR3 bases are TGTGCCAGCAGTTTGTTTAGCGCTAACGAGCAGTACTTC. Protein product: CASSLFSANEQYF. This rearrangement joins TRBV27 to TRBJ2-7; D perhaps matches TRBD2 (5 bases). Germline V gene sequence: CDR1 MNHEY, CDR2 SMNVEV (reference sequence). This CDR3 comprises 13 residues. V was pared by 3 bases and J by 5 bases, with 11 bases between.

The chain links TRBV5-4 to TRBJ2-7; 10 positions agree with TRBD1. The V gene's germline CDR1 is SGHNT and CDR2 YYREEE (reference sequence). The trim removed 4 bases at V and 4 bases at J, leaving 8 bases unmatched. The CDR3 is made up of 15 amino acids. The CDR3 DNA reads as TGTGCCAGCAGCCTACCGGGACAGGGGTATTACGAGCAGTACTTC. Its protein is CASSLPGQGYYEQYF.

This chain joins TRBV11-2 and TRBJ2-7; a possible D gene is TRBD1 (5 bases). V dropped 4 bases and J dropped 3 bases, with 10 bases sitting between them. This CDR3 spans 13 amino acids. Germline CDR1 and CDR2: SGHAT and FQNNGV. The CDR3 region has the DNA TGTGCCAGCAGCTGGACACGCGACTACGAGCAGTACTTC. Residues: CASSWTRDYEQYF.

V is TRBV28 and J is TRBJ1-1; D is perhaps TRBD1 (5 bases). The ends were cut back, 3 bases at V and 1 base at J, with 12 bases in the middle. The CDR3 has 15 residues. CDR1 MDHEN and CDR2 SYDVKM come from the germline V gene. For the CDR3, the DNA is TGTGCCAGCAGTTTCCCAGGGATGGAGAACACTGAAGCTTTCTTT. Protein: CASSFPGMENTEAFF. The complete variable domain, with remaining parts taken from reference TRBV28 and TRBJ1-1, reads DVKVTQSSRYLVKRTGEKVFLECVQDMDHENMFWYRQDPGLGLRLIYFSYDVKMKEKGDIPEGYSVSREKKERFSLILESASTNQTSMYLCASSFPGMENTEAFFGQGTRLTVV.

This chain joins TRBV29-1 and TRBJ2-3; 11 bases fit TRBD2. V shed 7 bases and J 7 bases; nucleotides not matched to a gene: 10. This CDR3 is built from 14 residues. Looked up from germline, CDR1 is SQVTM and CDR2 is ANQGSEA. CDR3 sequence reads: CSAIGLAGGNTQYF. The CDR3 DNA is TGCAGCGCTATCGGGCTAGCGGGAGGAAATACGCAGTATTTT.

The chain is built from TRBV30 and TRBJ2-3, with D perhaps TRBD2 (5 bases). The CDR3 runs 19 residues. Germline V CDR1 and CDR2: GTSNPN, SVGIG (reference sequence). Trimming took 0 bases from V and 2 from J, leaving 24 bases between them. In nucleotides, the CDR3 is TGTGCCTGGAGTGTACTAACTTTCGAGGGCCTCGGTGTCACAGATACGCAGTATTTT. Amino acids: CAWSVLTFEGLGVTDTQYF.

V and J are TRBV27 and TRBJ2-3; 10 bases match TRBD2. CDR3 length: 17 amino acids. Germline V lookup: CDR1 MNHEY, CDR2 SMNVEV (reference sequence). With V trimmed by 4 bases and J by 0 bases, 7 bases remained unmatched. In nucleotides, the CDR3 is TGTGCCAGCAGTTCCCGGGGACTAGCGACGAGCACAGATACGCAGTATTTT. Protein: CASSSRGLATSTDTQYF.

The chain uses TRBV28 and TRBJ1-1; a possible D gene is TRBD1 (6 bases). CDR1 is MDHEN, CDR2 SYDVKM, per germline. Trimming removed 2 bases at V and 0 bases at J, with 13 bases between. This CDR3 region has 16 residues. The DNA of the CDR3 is TGTGCCAGCAGTTTACCGTCCGGGACACTGAACACTGAAGCTTTCTTT. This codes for CASSLPSGTLNTEAFF.

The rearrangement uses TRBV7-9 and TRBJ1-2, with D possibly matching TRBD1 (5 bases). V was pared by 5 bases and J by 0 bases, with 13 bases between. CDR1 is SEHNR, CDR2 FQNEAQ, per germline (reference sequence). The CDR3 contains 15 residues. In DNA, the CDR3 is TGTGCCAGCAGCCAGCACATACAGGCTAACTATGGCTACACCTTC. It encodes CASSQHIQANYGYTF.

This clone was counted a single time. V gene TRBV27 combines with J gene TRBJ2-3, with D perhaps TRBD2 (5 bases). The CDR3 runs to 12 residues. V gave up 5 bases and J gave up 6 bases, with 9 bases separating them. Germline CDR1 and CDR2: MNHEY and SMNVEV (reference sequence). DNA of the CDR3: TGTGCCAGCAGTCCGGGGATTGATACGCAGTATTTT. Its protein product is CASSPGIDTQYF.

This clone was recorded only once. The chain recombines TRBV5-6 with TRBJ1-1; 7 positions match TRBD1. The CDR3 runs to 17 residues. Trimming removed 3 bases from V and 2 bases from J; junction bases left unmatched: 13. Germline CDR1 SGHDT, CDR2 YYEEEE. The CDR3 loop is CASSSLFQQGKNTEAFF. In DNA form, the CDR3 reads TGTGCCAGCAGCTCTTTATTCCAACAGGGGAAAAACACTGAAGCTTTCTTT.

This chain's CDR3 is CASSLGQGGSEAFF. In DNA form, the CDR3 reads TGCGCCAGCAGCCTTGGACAGGGAGGGAGTGAAGCTTTCTTT. V and J are TRBV4-3 and TRBJ1-1, with 8 bases fitting TRBD1. Germline V lookup: CDR1 LGHNA, CDR2 YSLEER. This CDR3 has 14 residues. V lost 4 bases and J lost 7; bases outside the gene matches: 8.

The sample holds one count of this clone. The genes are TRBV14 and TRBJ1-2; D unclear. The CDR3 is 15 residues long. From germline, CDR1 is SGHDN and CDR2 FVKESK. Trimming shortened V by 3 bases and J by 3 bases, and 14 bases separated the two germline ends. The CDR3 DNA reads TGTGCCAGCAGCCACTTCTCCGGGGTCGACTATGGCTACACCTTC. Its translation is CASSHFSGVDYGYTF.

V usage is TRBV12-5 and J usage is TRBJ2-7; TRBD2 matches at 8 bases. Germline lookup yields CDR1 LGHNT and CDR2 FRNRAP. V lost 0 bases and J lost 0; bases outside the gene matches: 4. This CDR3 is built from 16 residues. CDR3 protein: CASGLVRREDSYEQYF. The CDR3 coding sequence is TGTGCTAGTGGTTTGGTACGGCGGGAGGACTCCTACGAGCAGTACTTC.

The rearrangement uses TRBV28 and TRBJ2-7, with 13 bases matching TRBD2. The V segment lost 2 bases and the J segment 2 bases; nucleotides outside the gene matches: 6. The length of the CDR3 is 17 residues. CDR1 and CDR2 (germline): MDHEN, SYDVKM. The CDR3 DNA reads TGTGCCAGCAGTTTAGGGGTAGGACTAGCGGGAGCCTACGAGCAGTACTTC. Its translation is CASSLGVGLAGAYEQYF.

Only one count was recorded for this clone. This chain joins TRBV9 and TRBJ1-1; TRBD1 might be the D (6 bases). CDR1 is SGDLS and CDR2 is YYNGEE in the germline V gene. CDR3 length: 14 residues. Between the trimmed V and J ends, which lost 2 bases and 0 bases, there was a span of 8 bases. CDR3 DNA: TGTGCCAGCAGCGTGGGACACTTGAACACTGAAGCTTTCTTT. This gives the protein CASSVGHLNTEAFF. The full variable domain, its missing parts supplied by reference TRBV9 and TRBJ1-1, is DSGVTQTPKHLITATGQRVTLRCSPRSGDLSVYWYQQSLDQGLQFLIQYYNGEERAKGNILERFSAQQFPDLHSELNLSSLELGDSALYFCASSVGHLNTEAFFGQGTRLTVV.